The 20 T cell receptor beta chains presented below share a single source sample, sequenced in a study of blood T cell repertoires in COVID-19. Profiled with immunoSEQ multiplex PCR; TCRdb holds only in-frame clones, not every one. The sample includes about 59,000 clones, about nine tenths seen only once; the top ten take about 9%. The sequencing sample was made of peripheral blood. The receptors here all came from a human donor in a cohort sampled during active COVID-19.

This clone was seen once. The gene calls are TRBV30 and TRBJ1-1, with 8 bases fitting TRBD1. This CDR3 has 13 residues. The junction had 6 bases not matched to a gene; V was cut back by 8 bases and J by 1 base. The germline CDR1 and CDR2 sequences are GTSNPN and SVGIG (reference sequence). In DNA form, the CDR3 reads TGTGCCCTCCGGGACAGGAAGAACACTGAAGCTTTCTTT. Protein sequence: CALRDRKNTEAFF.

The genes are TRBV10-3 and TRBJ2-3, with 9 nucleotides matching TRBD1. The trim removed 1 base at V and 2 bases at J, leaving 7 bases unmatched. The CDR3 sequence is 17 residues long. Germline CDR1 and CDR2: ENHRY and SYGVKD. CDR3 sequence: CAISEYGTGSYTDTQYF. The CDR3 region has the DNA TGTGCCATCAGTGAGTATGGGACAGGGTCGTACACAGATACGCAGTATTTT.

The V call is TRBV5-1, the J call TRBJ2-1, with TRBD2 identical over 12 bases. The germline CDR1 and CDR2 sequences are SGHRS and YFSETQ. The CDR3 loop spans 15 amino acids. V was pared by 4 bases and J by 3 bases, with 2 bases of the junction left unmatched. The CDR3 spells CASSTSGRRYNEQFF. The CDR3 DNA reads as TGCGCCAGCAGCACTAGCGGGAGGCGCTACAATGAGCAGTTCTTC.

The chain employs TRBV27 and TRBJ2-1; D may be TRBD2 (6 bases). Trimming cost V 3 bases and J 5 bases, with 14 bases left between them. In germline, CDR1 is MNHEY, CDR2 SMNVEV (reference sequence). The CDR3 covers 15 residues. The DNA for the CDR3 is TGTGCCAGCAGTTTCACTACGGGACTGAACAATGAGCAGTTCTTC. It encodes CASSFTTGLNNEQFF.

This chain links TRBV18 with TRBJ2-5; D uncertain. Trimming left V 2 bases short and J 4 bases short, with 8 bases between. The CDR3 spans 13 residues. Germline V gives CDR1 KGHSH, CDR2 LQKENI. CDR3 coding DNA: TGTGCCAGCTCACCAACGGGTGGAGAGACCCAGTACTTC. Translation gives CASSPTGGETQYF.

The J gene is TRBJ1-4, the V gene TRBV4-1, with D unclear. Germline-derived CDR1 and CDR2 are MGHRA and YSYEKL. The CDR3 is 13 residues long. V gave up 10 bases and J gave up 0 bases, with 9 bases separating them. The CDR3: CATRRSTNEKLFF. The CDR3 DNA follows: TGCGCCACCAGGAGGTCAACTAATGAAAAACTGTTTTTT.

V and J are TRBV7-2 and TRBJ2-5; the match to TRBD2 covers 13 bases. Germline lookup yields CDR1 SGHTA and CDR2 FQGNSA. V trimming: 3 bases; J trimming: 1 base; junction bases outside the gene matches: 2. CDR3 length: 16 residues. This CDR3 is CASSFTSGGAQETQYF. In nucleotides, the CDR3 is TGTGCCAGCAGCTTTACTAGCGGGGGGGCCCAAGAGACCCAGTACTTC.

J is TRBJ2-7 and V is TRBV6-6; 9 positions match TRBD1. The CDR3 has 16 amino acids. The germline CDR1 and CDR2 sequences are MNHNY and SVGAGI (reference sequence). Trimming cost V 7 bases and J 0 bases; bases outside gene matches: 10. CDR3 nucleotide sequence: TGTGCCAGCATCAATGCGCCGGGACAGGGCTCCTACGAGCAGTACTTC. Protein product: CASINAPGQGSYEQYF.

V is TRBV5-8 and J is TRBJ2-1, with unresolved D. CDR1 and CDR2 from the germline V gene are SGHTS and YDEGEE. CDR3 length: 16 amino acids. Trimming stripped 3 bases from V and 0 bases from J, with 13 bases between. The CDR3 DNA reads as TGTGCCAGCAGCTCGGGTCTCACAAGCTCCTACAATGAGCAGTTCTTC. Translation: CASSSGLTSSYNEQFF.

The DNA for the CDR3 is TGTGCCAGCAGTTCCCGTTTAGGCCTAGCCGTCGGGGAGCTGTTTTTT. It yields the protein CASSSRLGLAVGELFF. V and J are TRBV27 and TRBJ2-2, with D tentatively TRBD2 (5 bases). The CDR3 extends over 16 amino acids. The germline V gene has CDR1 MNHEY and CDR2 SMNVEV (reference sequence). Between the trimmed V and J ends, which lost 4 bases and 7 bases, there was a span of 19 bases.

The CDR3 DNA follows: TGCGCCAGCAGCCTAGTCCGGGACATGGACACTGAAGCTTTCTTT. Amino acids: CASSLVRDMDTEAFF. The V call is TRBV5-1, the J call TRBJ1-1; D might be TRBD1 (6 bases). Trimming stripped 4 bases from V and 3 bases from J, with 16 bases between. The germline V gene encodes CDR1 SGHRS and CDR2 YFSETQ. The CDR3 is made up of 15 amino acids.

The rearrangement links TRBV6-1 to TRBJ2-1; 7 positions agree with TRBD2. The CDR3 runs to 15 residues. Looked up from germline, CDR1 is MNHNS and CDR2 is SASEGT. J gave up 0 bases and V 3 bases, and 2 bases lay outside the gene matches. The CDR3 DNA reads TGTGCCAGCAGTGACGGCGGGAGCTCCTACAATGAGCAGTTCTTC. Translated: CASSDGGSSYNEQFF.

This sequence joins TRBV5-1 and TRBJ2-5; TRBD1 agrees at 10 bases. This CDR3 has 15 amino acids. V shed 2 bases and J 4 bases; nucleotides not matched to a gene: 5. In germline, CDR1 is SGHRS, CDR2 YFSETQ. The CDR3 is CASSFGTGAPETQYF. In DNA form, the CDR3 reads TGCGCCAGCAGCTTCGGGACAGGGGCCCCAGAGACCCAGTACTTC. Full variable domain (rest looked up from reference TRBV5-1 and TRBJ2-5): KAGVTQTPRYLIKTRGQQVTLSCSPISGHRSVSWYQQTPGQGLQFLFEYFSETQRNKGNFPGRFSGRQFSNSRSEMNVSTLELGDSALYLCASSFGTGAPETQYFGPGTRLLVL.

The CDR3 DNA reads TGTGCCAGCAGCCGAGTGCAGGATAACTATGGCTACACCTTC. As protein: CASSRVQDNYGYTF. This chain connects TRBV28 to TRBJ1-2; no firm D call. V was clipped by 6 bases and J by 1 base, with 12 bases between them. Germline values: CDR1 MDHEN, CDR2 SYDVKM. The CDR3 is made up of 14 amino acids.

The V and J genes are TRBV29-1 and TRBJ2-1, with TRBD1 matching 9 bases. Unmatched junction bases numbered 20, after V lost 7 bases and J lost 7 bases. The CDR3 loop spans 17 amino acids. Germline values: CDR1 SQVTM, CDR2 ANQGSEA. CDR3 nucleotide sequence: TGCAGCGCGCCTTGCTCGGGACAGGGAGAAGGAGGGAATGAGCAGTTCTTC. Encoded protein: CSAPCSGQGEGGNEQFF.

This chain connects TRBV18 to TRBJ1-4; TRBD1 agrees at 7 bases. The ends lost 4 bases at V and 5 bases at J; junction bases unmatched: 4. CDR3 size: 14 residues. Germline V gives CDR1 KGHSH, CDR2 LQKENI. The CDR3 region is CASSRQGINEKLFF. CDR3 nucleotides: TGTGCCAGCTCACGACAGGGTATCAATGAAAAACTGTTTTTT.

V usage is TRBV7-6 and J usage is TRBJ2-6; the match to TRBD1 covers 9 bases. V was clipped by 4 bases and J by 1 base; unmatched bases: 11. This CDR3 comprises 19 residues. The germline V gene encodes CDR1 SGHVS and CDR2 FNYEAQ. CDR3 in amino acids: CASSYAGDRAFSGANVLTF. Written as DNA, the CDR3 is TGTGCCAGCAGCTACGCTGGGGACAGGGCCTTTTCTGGGGCCAACGTCCTGACTTTC.

The CDR3 DNA reads TGTGCCAGCAGCTTAGCAATGACACCATCCTACTCTGGGGCCAACGTCCTGACTTTC. Its protein product is CASSLAMTPSYSGANVLTF. The chain carries TRBV11-2 and TRBJ2-6; no clear D. Germline V gives CDR1 SGHAT, CDR2 FQNNGV. The CDR3 runs to 19 residues. Trimming stripped 1 base from V and 0 bases from J, with 16 bases between.

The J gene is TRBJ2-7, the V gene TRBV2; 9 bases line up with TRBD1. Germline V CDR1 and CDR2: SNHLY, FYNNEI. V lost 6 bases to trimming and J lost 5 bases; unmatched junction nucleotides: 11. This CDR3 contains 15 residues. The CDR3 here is CASSETGQGIHEQYF. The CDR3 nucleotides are TGTGCCAGCAGCGAAACGGGACAGGGAATTCACGAGCAGTACTTC.

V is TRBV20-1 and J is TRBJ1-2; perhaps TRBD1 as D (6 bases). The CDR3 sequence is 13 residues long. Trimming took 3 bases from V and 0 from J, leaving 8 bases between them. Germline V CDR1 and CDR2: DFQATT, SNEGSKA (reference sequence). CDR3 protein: CSASRTANYGYTF. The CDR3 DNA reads TGCAGTGCTAGTCGGACAGCTAACTATGGCTACACCTTC.